This TCR beta chain was captured in a study of cytomegalovirus exposure and HLA in healthy donors. Study-wide results and caveats: 16,951 TCR beta sequences were associated with HLA alleles at 0.05 false discovery rate in a later analysis. Most TCR beta V segments were productive about 90% or about 30% of the time in an earlier analysis. Among immune exposure information, only CMV serostatus was available. A later analysis appeared to link common viral pathogens to several of the most significant clusters.

Comments on this clone: Its target is unknown.

The CDR3 is 18 residues long. V dropped 1 base and J dropped 6; count of bases not matched to a gene: 12. The V gene's germline CDR1 is MGHRA and CDR2 YSYEKL. 60 Vbeta and 13 Jbeta primers were used in PCR. Some clones are missing from TCRdb's copy, which holds only in-frame ones; the method was immunoSEQ multiplex PCR. The table lists roughly 40,000 clones, with 7% to 9.5% in the top ten. The sample taken for sequencing was PBMCs. The sequence was obtained from a middle-aged man in good health and CMV-seropositive. The chain joins TRBV4-1 to TRBJ2-3, with 11 bases that match TRBD2. The CDR3 DNA reads as TGCGCCAGCAGCCAAGGCACCCTAGCGGGAGGAGGGGCCGATACGCAGTATTTT. Translating it yields CASSQGTLAGGGADTQYF.